One sample yielded the 14 T cell receptor beta chains listed below, sequenced in a study of T cells in Graves' hyperthyroidism and ophthalmopathy. Using RNA transcripts as the source, TCR beta CDR3 regions were amplified. First-round RT-PCR targeting the TCR CDR3 was performed with the HTBI primer set. TCRdb independently ran MiXCR on the multiplex PCR reads; one entry per CDR3 protein. The table lists fewer than 700,000 distinct CDR3 sequences, roughly 18% of them singletons. Specimen: blood. All receptors derive from a woman under 30 with Graves' ophthalmopathy.

The CDR3 DNA is TGCGCCAGCAGCCAGATCTTCCCCGGCTACAATGAGCAGTTCTTC. Amino acids: CASSQIFPGYNEQFF. The V gene is TRBV4-1, the J gene TRBJ2-1; D gene ambiguous. From germline, CDR1 is MGHRA and CDR2 YSYEKL. Trimming shortened V by 3 bases and J by 3 bases, and 12 bases separated the two germline ends. The CDR3 runs to 15 residues.

This clonotype was seen repeatedly, ten times or more. CDR3 loop: CSAPKGRGGRDTQYF. In DNA, the CDR3 is TGCAGTGCACCAAAGGGGCGGGGGGGCCGGGATACGCAGTATTTT. V is TRBV20-1 and J is TRBJ2-3; 9 bases match TRBD2. The germline CDR1 and CDR2 sequences are DFQATT and SNEGSKA (reference sequence). The ends lost 6 bases at V and 6 bases at J; junction bases unmatched: 13. CDR3 length: 15 residues.

This clonotype has ten or more counts. The V call is TRBV20-1, the J call TRBJ1-2, with TRBD1 identical over 7 bases. The junction had 9 bases not matched to a gene; V was cut back by 5 bases and J by 3 bases. Germline V gene lookup returns CDR1 DFQATT and CDR2 SNEGSKA (reference sequence). The CDR3 is made up of 14 amino acids. The CDR3 here is CSARHLTGDYGYTF. CDR3 DNA sequence: TGCAGTGCTCGACATCTCACAGGGGACTATGGCTACACCTTC.

This clonotype was recorded a few times. CDR3 region: CSASRDGAYEQYF. CDR3 DNA sequence: TGCAGTGCTAGTAGGGACGGGGCCTACGAGCAGTACTTC. The V call is TRBV20-1, the J call TRBJ2-7; tentatively, D is TRBD1 or TRBD2 (5 bases each). CDR3 length equals 13 residues. The germline CDR1 and CDR2 sequences are DFQATT and SNEGSKA (reference sequence). The V end lost 3 bases, the J end lost 2 bases, and 11 bases lay between the germline ends.

The J gene is TRBJ1-4, the V gene TRBV3-1, with 8 nucleotides matching TRBD1. The germline V gene encodes CDR1 LGHDT and CDR2 YNNKEL (reference sequence). V lost 1 base to trimming and J lost 4 bases; unmatched junction nucleotides: 5. This CDR3 has 16 residues. CDR3 nucleotides: TGTGCCAGCAGCCAAGCAGGGACAGGCAATAATGAAAAACTGTTTTTT. As protein: CASSQAGTGNNEKLFF.

The rearrangement links TRBV28 to TRBJ2-7, with TRBD1 matching over 10 bases. CDR3 length: 13 amino acids. Looked up from germline, CDR1 is MDHEN and CDR2 is SYDVKM. J lost 5 bases, V lost 6 bases, and 4 bases had no gene match. In nucleotides, the CDR3 is TGTGCCAGCAGGGGACAGGGGCTTCACGAGCAGTACTTC. This translates into CASRGQGLHEQYF.

This clonotype showed up just a few times. This chain uses TRBV7-3 with TRBJ2-2; 9 positions agree with TRBD1. This CDR3 is 18 amino acids long. From germline, CDR1 is SGHTA and CDR2 FQGTGA. V was pared by 1 base and J by 4 bases, with 10 bases of the junction left unmatched. CDR3 nucleotides: TGTGCCAGCAGCTTAAATTTTGACAGGGGGTGGATCACCGGGGAGCTGTTTTTT. Its translation is CASSLNFDRGWITGELFF.

This clonotype was counted a single time. The rearrangement joins TRBV27 to TRBJ2-3; 10 nucleotides match TRBD1. With 6 bases clipped from V and 3 bases from J, the junction kept 6 bases outside the gene matches. The CDR3 runs to 15 residues. Germline CDR1 and CDR2: MNHEY and SMNVEV (reference sequence). This CDR3 is CASRVGDRGTDTQYF. DNA of the CDR3: TGTGCCAGCAGGGTCGGGGACAGGGGTACAGATACGCAGTATTTT.

Here the CDR3 reads CASSPAAGADNEQFF. The CDR3 DNA reads TGTGCCAGCAGCCCAGCAGCGGGGGCGGACAATGAGCAGTTCTTC. The chain carries TRBV11-2 and TRBJ2-1; 8 bases are a match to TRBD2. Germline V CDR1 and CDR2: SGHAT, FQNNGV. V dropped 5 bases and J dropped 5; count of bases not matched to a gene: 8. CDR3 length equals 15 residues.

At least ten counts were recorded for this clonotype. The chain uses TRBV27 and TRBJ2-7; D unresolved. Trimming took off 4 bases at V and 2 bases at J, with 12 bases between the two ends. This CDR3 is built from 14 residues. Per the germline V gene, CDR1 is MNHEY and CDR2 is SMNVEV (reference sequence). The CDR3 here is CASSSPPFTYEQYF. CDR3 DNA sequence: TGTGCCAGCAGTTCCCCCCCCTTCACCTACGAGCAGTACTTC.

At least ten counts were recorded for this clonotype. The CDR3 sequence is CASSSDRSTGELFF. The CDR3 DNA reads as TGTGCCAGCAGCTCGGACAGGAGTACCGGGGAGCTGTTTTTT. V usage is TRBV28 and J usage is TRBJ2-2; 7 nucleotides match TRBD1. Germline trimming cut 6 bases from V and 5 bases from J; bases unmatched to any gene: 6. CDR3 length: 14 residues. The germline V gene encodes CDR1 MDHEN and CDR2 SYDVKM.

This clonotype was seen ten or more times. Here the CDR3 reads CASSFGGAYEQYF. CDR3 in DNA: TGTGCCAGCAGCTTCGGGGGGGCCTACGAGCAGTACTTC. V is TRBV7-8 and J is TRBJ2-7; 8 bases are a match to TRBD2. The J segment lost 2 bases and the V segment lost 3 bases, leaving 0 bases of the junction unmatched. CDR3 length equals 13 residues. Germline assignment: CDR1 SGHVS and CDR2 FQNEAQ.

This clonotype was recorded at least ten times. V is TRBV3-1 and J is TRBJ1-1; the D is unclear. Trimming shortened V by 6 bases and J by 1 base, and 12 bases separated the two germline ends. Germline CDR1 and CDR2: LGHDT and YNNKEL (reference sequence). This CDR3 comprises 14 residues. CDR3 sequence reads: CASRAEAQNTEAFF. CDR3 nucleotide sequence: TGTGCCAGCAGGGCAGAGGCTCAGAACACTGAAGCTTTCTTT.

The chain is built from TRBV20-1 and TRBJ2-4; a possible D gene is TRBD2 (7 bases). This CDR3 spans 16 amino acids. Germline CDR1 and CDR2: DFQATT and SNEGSKA (reference sequence). Trimming pared 1 base from V and 2 bases from J, leaving 15 bases between. CDR3 sequence reads: CSARGGGGSPKNIQYF. For the CDR3, the DNA is TGCAGTGCTAGAGGCGGGGGCGGGAGTCCCAAAAACATTCAGTACTTC.